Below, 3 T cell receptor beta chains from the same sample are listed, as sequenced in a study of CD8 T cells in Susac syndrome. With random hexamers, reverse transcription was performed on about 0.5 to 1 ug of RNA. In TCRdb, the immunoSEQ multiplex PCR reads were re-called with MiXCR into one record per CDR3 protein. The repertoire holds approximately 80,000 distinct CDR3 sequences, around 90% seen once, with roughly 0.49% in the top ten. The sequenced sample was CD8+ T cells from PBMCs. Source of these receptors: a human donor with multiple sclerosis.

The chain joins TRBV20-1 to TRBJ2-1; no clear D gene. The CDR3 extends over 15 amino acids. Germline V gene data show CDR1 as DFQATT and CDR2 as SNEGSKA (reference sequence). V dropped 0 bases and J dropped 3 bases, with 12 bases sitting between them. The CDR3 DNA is TGCAGTGCTAGAGATATCGTGGGAAGCTACAATGAGCAGTTCTTC. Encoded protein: CSARDIVGSYNEQFF.

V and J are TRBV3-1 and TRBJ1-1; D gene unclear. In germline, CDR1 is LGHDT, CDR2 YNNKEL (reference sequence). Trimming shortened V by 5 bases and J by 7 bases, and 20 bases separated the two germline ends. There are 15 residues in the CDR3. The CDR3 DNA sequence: TGTGCCAGCAGCTTACTGACCCTTAAGGGCTTTGAAGCTTTCTTT. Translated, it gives CASSLLTLKGFEAFF.

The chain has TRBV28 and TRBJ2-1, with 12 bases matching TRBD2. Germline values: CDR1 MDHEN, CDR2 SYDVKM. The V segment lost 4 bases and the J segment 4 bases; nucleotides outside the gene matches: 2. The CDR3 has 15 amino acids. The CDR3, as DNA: TGTGCCAGCAGTTGGACTAGCGGGATTTACAATGAGCAGTTCTTC. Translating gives CASSWTSGIYNEQFF.